This T cell receptor beta chain was obtained from a study of neurological immune-mediated disorders. Findings and limits, study-wide: It was the repertoires of 18 of 34 multiple sclerosis patients that phylogenetic grouping placed in one related-CDR3 cluster, which is a possible signature.

This clonotype was recorded at least ten times. Its target is not known. TCRdb processed the 5' RACE reads anew with MiXCR; each CDR3 protein has one entry. In the table there are roughly 74,000 distinct CDR3 sequences, around 5% of which are singletons. The CDR3 consists of 14 residues. V was cut by 2 bases and J by 3 bases, with 10 bases left in between. The sample taken for sequencing was PBMCs. This receptor was taken from a young man with multiple sclerosis. The chain is built from TRBV12-3 or TRBV12-4 and TRBJ1-1, with D perhaps matching TRBD1 (6 bases). The CDR3 protein is CASSLTGTHTEAFF. The CDR3 DNA is TGTGCCAGCAGTTTAACAGGGACCCACACTGAAGCTTTCTTT.